This passage covers 18 T cell receptor beta chains from one sample sequenced in a study of blood T cell repertoires in COVID-19. Libraries were prepared by immunoSEQ multiplex PCR; TCRdb keeps only in-frame clonotypes and omits some of them. The sample lists about 160,000 clones, 79% occurring once. Sequencing input: peripheral blood. These receptor sequences come from a woman in her sixties with COVID-19, enrolled during active disease.

The J gene is TRBJ2-7, the V gene TRBV15; 8 bases are a match to TRBD1. The CDR3 loop spans 14 amino acids. V was pared by 5 bases and J by 9 bases, with 12 bases of the junction left unmatched. In germline, CDR1 is LNHNV, CDR2 YYDKDF (reference sequence). CDR3 coding DNA: TGTGCCACCAGCCCCCCGGGACAGGTCAGGGGGCAGTACTTC. Its protein is CATSPPGQVRGQYF.

In DNA, the CDR3 is TGTGCCAGCAGCTTATCGGGACAGATCACAGATACGCAGTATTTT. This codes for CASSLSGQITDTQYF. The chain is built from TRBV7-2 and TRBJ2-3; 7 positions agree with TRBD1. The length of the CDR3 is 15 residues. Unmatched junction bases numbered 4, after V lost 2 bases and J lost 2 bases. CDR1 and CDR2 from the germline V gene are SGHTA and FQGNSA.

The genes are TRBV6-5 and TRBJ2-5; no clear D. With 3 bases removed from V and 1 base from J, the gap between germline ends came to 12 bases. Germline V lookup: CDR1 MNHEY, CDR2 SVGAGI. The CDR3 covers 15 residues. The CDR3 reads CASSYSWLPQETQYF. CDR3 in DNA: TGTGCCAGCAGTTATTCGTGGCTCCCCCAAGAGACCCAGTACTTC.

This sequence joins TRBV27 and TRBJ2-1, with 12 bases identical to TRBD2. This CDR3 spans 15 amino acids. From germline, CDR1 is MNHEY and CDR2 SMNVEV (reference sequence). Trimming at V came to 0 bases and at J to 7 bases, leaving 1 base not matched to a gene. CDR3 sequence: CASSLSLAGGNEQFF. CDR3 nucleotides: TGTGCCAGCAGTTTATCACTAGCGGGAGGAAATGAGCAGTTCTTC.

This chain links TRBV7-9 with TRBJ2-7; D is uncertain. CDR3 size: 13 residues. Per the germline V gene, CDR1 is SEHNR and CDR2 is FQNEAQ (reference sequence). Between the trimmed V and J ends, which lost 5 bases and 3 bases, there was a span of 11 bases. CDR3 nucleotides: TGTGCCAGCAGCAAGACACCCTACTACGAGCAGTACGTC. It encodes CASSKTPYYEQYV.

This clone has a single count. The chain is built from TRBV3-1 (or the pseudogene TRBV3-2) and TRBJ1-5; D perhaps matches TRBD1 (6 bases). V lost 1 base and J 7 bases, leaving 14 bases between the germline ends. This CDR3 contains 15 residues. Germline V gives CDR1 LGHDT, CDR2 YNNKEL (reference sequence). CDR3 region: CASSQAQGLGQPQHF. The DNA of the CDR3 is TGTGCCAGCAGCCAAGCACAGGGTCTTGGCCAGCCCCAGCATTTT.

V and J are TRBV2 and TRBJ2-7; no clear D gene. The germline gives CDR1 SNHLY, CDR2 FYNNEI. Trimming cost V 0 bases and J 6 bases, with 15 bases left between them. The CDR3 loop spans 15 amino acids. The CDR3 is CASSEAYSTPGEQYF. In DNA form, the CDR3 reads TGTGCCAGCAGTGAAGCTTACTCAACCCCTGGCGAGCAGTACTTC.

The V call is TRBV5-1, the J call TRBJ1-5; no clear D. The CDR3 covers 14 residues. CDR1 is SGHRS, CDR2 YFSETQ, per germline. Deletions cut 4 bases from V and 2 bases from J, with 10 bases between. The CDR3 DNA sequence: TGCGCCAGCAGCCCTAGCCCAGGCAATCAGCCCCAGCATTTT. Encoded protein: CASSPSPGNQPQHF. Using reference TRBV5-1 and TRBJ1-5 for the parts outside the CDR3, the full variable domain is KAGVTQTPRYLIKTRGQQVTLSCSPISGHRSVSWYQQTPGQGLQFLFEYFSETQRNKGNFPGRFSGRQFSNSRSEMNVSTLELGDSALYLCASSPSPGNQPQHFGDGTRLSIL.

V gene TRBV11-2 combines with J gene TRBJ1-1; unclear D gene. Germline-derived CDR1 and CDR2 are SGHAT and FQNNGV. V shed 5 bases and J shed 1 base, with 14 bases lying between them. The CDR3 contains 15 residues. The CDR3 sequence: CASSPMGRRNTEAFF. The CDR3 region has the DNA TGTGCCAGCAGCCCCATGGGCAGGCGGAACACTGAAGCTTTCTTT.

The V gene is TRBV3-1 (or the pseudogene TRBV3-2), the J gene TRBJ2-2; weak D call: TRBD2 (6 bases). Germline loops: CDR1 LGHDT, CDR2 YNNKEL (reference sequence). The length of the CDR3 is 14 residues. V lost 1 base and J 6 bases, leaving 9 bases between the germline ends. CDR3 sequence reads: CASSQAPGAGELFF. In DNA, the CDR3 is TGTGCCAGCAGCCAAGCCCCGGGGGCCGGGGAGCTGTTTTTT.

This sequence joins TRBV11-1 and TRBJ2-5; 12 bases align to TRBD2. This CDR3 spans 16 amino acids. Germline lookup yields CDR1 SGHAT and CDR2 FQDESV (reference sequence). V shed 3 bases and J 0 bases; nucleotides not matched to a gene: 2. The CDR3 region has the DNA TGTGCCAGCAGCTTCCCTAGCGGGGGGGACCAAGAGACCCAGTACTTC. Its protein product is CASSFPSGGDQETQYF.

The V and J genes are TRBV5-4 and TRBJ2-3; tentative D call: TRBD2 (6 bases). Trimming cost V 4 bases and J 5 bases, with 11 bases left between them. Germline CDR1 reads SGHNT; CDR2 reads YYREEE (reference sequence). This CDR3 region has 13 residues. The CDR3 reads CASSPRREDTQYF. DNA for the CDR3: TGTGCCAGCAGCCCGCGGAGGGAAGATACGCAGTATTTT.

Written as DNA, the CDR3 is TGTGCCAGCAGTTCCGTCTCCCCAGATACGCAGTATTTT. Translating it yields CASSSVSPDTQYF. The V call is TRBV28, the J call TRBJ2-3, with D uncertain. Germline CDR1 MDHEN, CDR2 SYDVKM. The length of the CDR3 is 13 residues. V lost 4 bases and J 4 bases, leaving 9 bases between the germline ends.

This chain links TRBV4-1 with TRBJ2-2, with 8 bases identical to TRBD2. The CDR3 has 17 amino acids. Trimming removed 1 base from V and 4 bases from J; junction bases left unmatched: 8. Germline CDR1 is MGHRA and CDR2 is YSYEKL. This CDR3 reads CASSQAFGGAPTGELFF. DNA of the CDR3: TGCGCCAGCAGCCAAGCATTCGGGGGGGCGCCCACCGGGGAGCTGTTTTTT.

The chain links TRBV6-6 to TRBJ2-5, with a weak D call TRBD2 (6 bases). V lost 3 bases and J lost 6, with 14 bases in between. Germline V gene lookup returns CDR1 MNHNY and CDR2 SVGAGI (reference sequence). The CDR3 loop spans 14 amino acids. Here the CDR3 DNA reads TGTGCCAGCAGTTATGCGGGAATGGAGCAGACCCAGTACTTC. It specifies CASSYAGMEQTQYF.

This clone was observed a single time. The chain has TRBV6-5 and TRBJ1-3; no reliable D call. The CDR3 covers 16 residues. Germline values: CDR1 MNHEY, CDR2 SVGAGI. With 4 bases removed from V and 3 bases from J, the gap between germline ends came to 16 bases. The CDR3 loop is CASSSRHPGYGNTIYF. Here the CDR3 DNA reads TGTGCCAGCAGTTCCCGACATCCAGGCTATGGAAACACCATATATTTT.

This rearrangement joins TRBV19 to TRBJ1-2; TRBD1 matches at 7 bases. The V gene's germline CDR1 is LNHDA and CDR2 SQIVND (reference sequence). V trimming: 7 bases; J trimming: 8 bases; junction bases outside the gene matches: 10. CDR3 length: 13 amino acids. CDR3 bases: TGTGCCAGTAAAATAGGTACAGGGGACGGCTACACCTTC. Its translation: CASKIGTGDGYTF.

This rearrangement joins TRBV5-4 to TRBJ1-1; weak D call: TRBD1 (6 bases). This CDR3 is built from 15 residues. Germline CDR1 SGHNT, CDR2 YYREEE (reference sequence). V lost 5 bases, J lost 4 bases, and 18 bases lay in between. CDR3 DNA: TGTGCCAGCAGACCTGCAGGGGTTGATAGCACTGAAGCTTTCTTT. It encodes CASRPAGVDSTEAFF.